The entry below describes one T cell receptor beta chain. There are many counts of this clonotype. What antigen it recognizes has not been identified. It has no much larger one-base neighbor in the sample; base qualities were not kept. A patient counted as having stable Graves' hyperthyroidism if no progression to ophthalmopathy occurred over 18 months of follow-up. Hyperthyroidism patients were newly diagnosed, with disease duration under 2 months, and aged 18 to 65 years. Exclusion was applied to patients with uncontrolled infections, other autoimmune diseases, pregnancy or lactation. Clinical symptoms, serum thyroxine and TRAb, thyroid ultrasound, and orbital computed tomography formed the basis for the diagnoses. PBMCs were separated from 7.5 to 10 ml of fresh peripheral blood using Ficoll-Paque density gradient centrifugation. Total RNA was extracted with Trizol reagent, and quality was checked on an Agilent 2100 Bioanalyzer.

Amplification of TCR beta CDR3 regions was carried out from RNA transcripts. For the first round of RT-PCR on the TCR CDR3, the HTBI primer set was used together with the Qiagen OneStep RT-PCR kit. A second multiplex PCR round built the libraries, followed by size selection and purification. Libraries were sequenced paired-end with 100 bp reads on an Illumina HiSeq2000. The study's own analysis went as follows. SOAPnuke was used to process the raw data, with reads discarded if the reads contained adapters or uncalled bases, had a mean Phred below 15, or lacked an exact constant-primer or identifier match. COPE v1.2.5 was used to merge the high-quality paired reads, and each unique nucleotide sequence was defined as a clonotype. MiTCR v1.1 was used to align the clonotypes against IMGT TRBV, TRBD and TRBJ reference segments. Only V-J combinations with frequency above 0.0001, covering about 99% of repertoires, were analysed. A TCS score was defined as the ratio between F50 (clonal expansion) and ExV (chaos), using BLOSUM62-based TCRdist between CDR3 peptides within each V-J. Welch's t-statistics and random forest reduced roughly 530 V-J features to about 12, which were used in a naive Bayes classifier (R e1071). TCRdb reanalyzed the raw reads on its own, using fastp at Q25 for trimming and MiXCR for clone calling, and kept in-frame beta chains. Rows with a matching CDR3 protein are joined into one entry that keeps the most common DNA and genes. TCRdb, rather than the study authors, made the V and J calls. The sample profile shows 500,000 to 650,000 distinct CDR3 sequences; about 14% of them were found once. The top ten hold around 13% of the sample.

This specimen comes from a study of T cells in Graves' hyperthyroidism and ophthalmopathy (dated by TCRdb to between 2019 and 2020). Regarding the study in general: Peripheral blood was sampled at the time of initial diagnosis, prior to any treatment. A discovery cohort of around 98 patients, 43 with Graves' ophthalmopathy and about 60 with stable Graves' hyperthyroidism, was used to find distinguishing TCR V-J signatures. Prospective prediction of ophthalmopathy was tested in an independent validation cohort consisting of fewer than 20 hyperthyroidism patients and some 16 patients who later progressed to ophthalmopathy. The approximately 90 discovery patients were divided at random into training and test sets in a 7:3 ratio. In six Graves' hyperthyroidism patients, the study also compared T-cell repertoires from thyroid tissue with T-cell repertoires from blood. Following sampling, methimazole starting at 30 mg daily was given to hyperthyroidism patients, and high-dose intravenous methylprednisolone was given to ophthalmopathy patients. The paper describes TCR Vbeta CDR3 sequencing of 135 peripheral blood samples, made up of about 41 ophthalmopathy patients, some 80 hyperthyroidism patients and roughly 17 progressor patients.

Findings and caveats that apply to the study as a whole: A model built on a 13 V-J signature distinguished ophthalmopathy from stable hyperthyroidism, reaching roughly 88% sensitivity and about 81% specificity in cross-validation and 80%/75% in testing. During validation, the model predicted progression to ophthalmopathy a median of about 6.5 months ahead of onset, with approximately 71% sensitivity and about 75% specificity. Sample size was not statistically predetermined, and blinding of investigators to group allocation was not performed. Blood samples also contained most of the expanded thyroid clonotypes (frequency above 0.001), which suggests that blood repertoires may reflect thyroid immune responses.

Sequencing was performed on blood. This receptor was taken from a woman in her thirties or forties with Graves' hyperthyroidism.

The nucleotide sequence is TGTGCCAGCAGTTTCGGGGCTGACAGCGGGGGGTTCACAGATACGCAGTATTTT. Its translation reads: CASSFGADSGGFTDTQYF. Recombination joined TRBV28 with TRBJ2-3; 9 central nucleotides agree with TRBD2. CDR3 length: 18 amino acids, cysteine to phenylalanine. CDR3 DNA is the only sequence kept; it has 54 bases, read in frame from the first base. Germline trimming: 3 bases from V, 2 bases from J; junction bases outside gene matches: 12. CDR1 MDHEN and CDR2 SYDVKM are derived from the germline V gene. Full variable domain (CDR3 extended with the reference TRBV28 and TRBJ2-3 proteins): DVKVTQSSRYLVKRTGEKVFLECVQDMDHENMFWYRQDPGLGLRLIYFSYDVKMKEKGDIPEGYSVSREKKERFSLILESASTNQTSMYLCASSFGADSGGFTDTQYFGPGTRLTVL.